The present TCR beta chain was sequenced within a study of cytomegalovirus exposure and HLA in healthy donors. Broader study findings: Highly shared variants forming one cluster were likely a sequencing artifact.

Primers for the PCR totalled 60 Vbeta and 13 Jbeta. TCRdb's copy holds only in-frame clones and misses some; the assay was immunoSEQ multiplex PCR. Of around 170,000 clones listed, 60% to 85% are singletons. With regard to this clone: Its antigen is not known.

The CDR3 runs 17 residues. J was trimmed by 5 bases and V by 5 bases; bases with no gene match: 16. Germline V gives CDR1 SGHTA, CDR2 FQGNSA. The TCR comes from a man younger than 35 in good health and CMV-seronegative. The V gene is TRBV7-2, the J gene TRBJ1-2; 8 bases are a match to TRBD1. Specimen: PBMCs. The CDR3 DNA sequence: TGTGCCAGCAGCCCCCTGGCAGGGGGCGGCGGGTCTTATGGCTACACCTTC. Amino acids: CASSPLAGGGGSYGYTF.